This T cell receptor (beta chain) was obtained from a study of OX40 agonist ivuxolimab in advanced cancers. Assay used: immunoSEQ multiplex PCR; TCRdb lists only in-frame clones, some missing. The data show about 48,000 clones, with approximately 78% seen just once and around 7.1% held by the top ten. The CDR3 spans 16 residues. Looked up from germline, CDR1 is MNHEY and CDR2 is SMNVEV (reference sequence). V was pared by 0 bases and J by 6 bases, with 7 bases of the junction left unmatched. This clone was counted only a few times. The clonotype was recovered from an adult with an advanced solid tumor such as melanoma, head and neck, liver or kidney cancer. The specimen was CD4+ or CD8+ T cells sorted from blood, collected in a trial of the OX40 agonist ivuxolimab. The gene calls are TRBV27 and TRBJ2-5; 10 nucleotides line up with TRBD1. The CDR3 region is CASSLSLRGQGKTQYF. Written as DNA, the CDR3 is TGTGCCAGCAGTTTATCCCTCAGGGGACAGGGGAAGACCCAGTACTTC.